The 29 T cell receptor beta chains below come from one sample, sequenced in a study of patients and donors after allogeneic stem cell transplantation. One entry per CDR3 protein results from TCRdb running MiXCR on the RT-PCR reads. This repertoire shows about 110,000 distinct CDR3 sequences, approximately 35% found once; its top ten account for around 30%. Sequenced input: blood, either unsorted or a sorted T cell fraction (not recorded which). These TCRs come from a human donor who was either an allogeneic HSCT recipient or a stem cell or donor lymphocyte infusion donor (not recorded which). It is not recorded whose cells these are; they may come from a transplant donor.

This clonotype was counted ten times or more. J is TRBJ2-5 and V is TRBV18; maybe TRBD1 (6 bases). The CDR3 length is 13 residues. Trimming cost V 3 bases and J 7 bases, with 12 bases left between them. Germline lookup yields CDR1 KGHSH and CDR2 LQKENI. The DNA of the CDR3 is TGTGCCAGCTCACCTAACAGGGAAGTGACCCAGTACTTC. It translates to CASSPNREVTQYF. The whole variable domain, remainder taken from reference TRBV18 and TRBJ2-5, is NAGVMQNPRHLVRRRGQEARLRCSPMKGHSHVYWYRQLPEEGLKFMVYLQKENIIDESGMPKERFSAEFPKEGPSILRIQQVVRGDSAAYFCASSPNREVTQYFGPGTRLLVL.

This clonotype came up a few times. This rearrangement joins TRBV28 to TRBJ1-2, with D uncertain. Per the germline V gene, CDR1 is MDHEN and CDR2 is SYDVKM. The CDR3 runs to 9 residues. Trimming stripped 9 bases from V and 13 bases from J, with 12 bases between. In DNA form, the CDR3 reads TGTGCCAGTGGTTTGCGGGGCACCTTC. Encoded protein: CASGLRGTF.

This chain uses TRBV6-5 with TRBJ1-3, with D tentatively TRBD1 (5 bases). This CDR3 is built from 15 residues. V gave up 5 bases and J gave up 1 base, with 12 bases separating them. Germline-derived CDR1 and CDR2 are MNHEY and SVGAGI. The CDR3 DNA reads TGTGCCAGCAGTAAAATCGGGACTTCTGGAAACACCATATATTTT. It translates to CASSKIGTSGNTIYF.

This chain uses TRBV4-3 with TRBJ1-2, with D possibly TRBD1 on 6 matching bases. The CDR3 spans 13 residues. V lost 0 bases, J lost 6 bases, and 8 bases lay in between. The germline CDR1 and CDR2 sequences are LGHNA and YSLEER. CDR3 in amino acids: CASSQEQGHGYTF. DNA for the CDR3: TGCGCCAGCAGCCAAGAACAGGGACATGGCTACACCTTC.

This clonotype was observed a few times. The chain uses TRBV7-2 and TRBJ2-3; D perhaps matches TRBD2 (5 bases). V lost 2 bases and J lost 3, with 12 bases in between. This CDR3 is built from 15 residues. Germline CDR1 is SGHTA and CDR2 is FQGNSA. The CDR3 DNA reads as TGTGCCAGCAGCTTAACGGGAATGGATACAGATACGCAGTATTTT. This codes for CASSLTGMDTDTQYF.

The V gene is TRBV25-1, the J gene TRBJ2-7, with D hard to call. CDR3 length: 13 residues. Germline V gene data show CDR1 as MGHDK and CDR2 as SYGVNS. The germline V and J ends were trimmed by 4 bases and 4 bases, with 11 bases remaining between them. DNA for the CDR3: TGTGCCAGCAGTGCCCCCGGATGGTACGAGCAGTACTTC. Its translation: CASSAPGWYEQYF.

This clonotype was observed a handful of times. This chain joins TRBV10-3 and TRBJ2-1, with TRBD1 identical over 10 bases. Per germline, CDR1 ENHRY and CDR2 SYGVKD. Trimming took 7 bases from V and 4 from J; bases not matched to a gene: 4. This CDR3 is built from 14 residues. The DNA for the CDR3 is TGTGCCATCACAGGGACAGGGGTTTACAATGAGCAGTTCTTC. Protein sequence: CAITGTGVYNEQFF.

CDR3 loop: CSVEGGSSYNEQFF. CDR3 sequence (DNA): TGCAGCGTTGAAGGCGGGAGCTCCTACAATGAGCAGTTCTTC. The chain links TRBV29-1 to TRBJ2-1; 7 nucleotides line up with TRBD2. The CDR3 length is 14 residues. The V gene's germline CDR1 is SQVTM and CDR2 ANQGSEA. Germline trimming cut 1 base from V and 0 bases from J; bases unmatched to any gene: 0.

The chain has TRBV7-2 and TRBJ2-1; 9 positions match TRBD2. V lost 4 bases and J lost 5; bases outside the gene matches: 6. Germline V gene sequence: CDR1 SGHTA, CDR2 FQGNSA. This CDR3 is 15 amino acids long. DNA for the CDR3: TGTGCCAGCAGCTCGGCGGGAGGGGTTAACAATGAGCAGTTCTTC. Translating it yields CASSSAGGVNNEQFF.

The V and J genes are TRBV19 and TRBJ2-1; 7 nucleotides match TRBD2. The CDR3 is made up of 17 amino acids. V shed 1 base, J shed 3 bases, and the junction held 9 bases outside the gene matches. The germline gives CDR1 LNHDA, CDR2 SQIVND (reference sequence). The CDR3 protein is CASSIGALKRGYNEQFF. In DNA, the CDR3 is TGTGCCAGTAGTATAGGGGCTTTAAAGCGGGGCTACAATGAGCAGTTCTTC.

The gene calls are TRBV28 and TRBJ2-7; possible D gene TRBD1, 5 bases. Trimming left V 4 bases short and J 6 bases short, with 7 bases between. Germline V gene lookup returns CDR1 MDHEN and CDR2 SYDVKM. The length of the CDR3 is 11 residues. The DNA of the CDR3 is TGTGCCAGCAGTTACAGGTCCGAGCAGTACTTC. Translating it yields CASSYRSEQYF. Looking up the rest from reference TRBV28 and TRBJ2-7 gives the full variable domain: DVKVTQSSRYLVKRTGEKVFLECVQDMDHENMFWYRQDPGLGLRLIYFSYDVKMKEKGDIPEGYSVSREKKERFSLILESASTNQTSMYLCASSYRSEQYFGPGTRLTVT.

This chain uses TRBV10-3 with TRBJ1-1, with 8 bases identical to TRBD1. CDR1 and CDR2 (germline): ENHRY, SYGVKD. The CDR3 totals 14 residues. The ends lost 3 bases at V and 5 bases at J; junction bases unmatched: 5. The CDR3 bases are TGTGCCATCAGTGACCCCAGGGGGCGGACTGAAGCTTTCTTT. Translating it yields CAISDPRGRTEAFF.

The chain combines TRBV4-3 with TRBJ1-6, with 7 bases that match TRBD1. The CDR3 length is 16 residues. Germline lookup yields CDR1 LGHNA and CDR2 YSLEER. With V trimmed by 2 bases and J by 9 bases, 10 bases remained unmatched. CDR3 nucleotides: TGCGCCAGCAGCCAACACAACCGGGACAGCGCTTCACCCCTCCACTTT. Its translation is CASSQHNRDSASPLHF.

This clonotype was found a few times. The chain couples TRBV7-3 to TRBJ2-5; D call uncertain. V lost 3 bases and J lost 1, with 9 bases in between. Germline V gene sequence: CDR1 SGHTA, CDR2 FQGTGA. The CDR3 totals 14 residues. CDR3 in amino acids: CASSLAGLQETQYF. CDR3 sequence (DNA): TGTGCCAGCAGCTTGGCAGGCCTCCAAGAGACCCAGTACTTC.

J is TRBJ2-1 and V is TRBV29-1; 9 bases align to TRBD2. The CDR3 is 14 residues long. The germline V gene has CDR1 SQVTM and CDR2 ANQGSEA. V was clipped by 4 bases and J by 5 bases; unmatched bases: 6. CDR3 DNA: TGCAGCGTTGCCCTGACTAGCGGCAACAATGAGCAGTTCTTC. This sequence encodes CSVALTSGNNEQFF.

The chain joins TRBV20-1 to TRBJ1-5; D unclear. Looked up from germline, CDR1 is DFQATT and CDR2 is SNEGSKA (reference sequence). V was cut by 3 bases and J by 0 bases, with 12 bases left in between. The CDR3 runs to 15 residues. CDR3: CSASFPGNSNQPQHF. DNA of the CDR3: TGCAGTGCTAGTTTCCCCGGGAATAGCAATCAGCCCCAGCATTTT.

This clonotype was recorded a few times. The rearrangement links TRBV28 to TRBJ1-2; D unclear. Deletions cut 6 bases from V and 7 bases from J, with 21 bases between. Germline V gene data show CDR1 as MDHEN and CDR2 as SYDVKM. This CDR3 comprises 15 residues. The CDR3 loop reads CASSLVRIVLTGYTF. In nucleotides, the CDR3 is TGTGCCAGCAGCCTAGTCAGGATAGTGTTGACTGGCTACACCTTC.

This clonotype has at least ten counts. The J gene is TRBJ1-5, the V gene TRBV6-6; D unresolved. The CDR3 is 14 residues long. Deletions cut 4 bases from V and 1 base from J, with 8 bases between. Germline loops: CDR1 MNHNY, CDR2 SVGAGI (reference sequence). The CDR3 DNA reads TGTGCCAGCAGTTGGAGAGAAAGCAATCAGCCCCAGCATTTT. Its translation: CASSWRESNQPQHF.

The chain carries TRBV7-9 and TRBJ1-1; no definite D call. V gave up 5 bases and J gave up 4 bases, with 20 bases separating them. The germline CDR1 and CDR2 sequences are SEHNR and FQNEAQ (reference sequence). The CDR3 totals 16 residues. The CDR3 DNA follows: TGTGCCAGCAGCCCCCGCCTGGGCAGAAAGGGCACTGAAGCTTTCTTT. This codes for CASSPRLGRKGTEAFF.

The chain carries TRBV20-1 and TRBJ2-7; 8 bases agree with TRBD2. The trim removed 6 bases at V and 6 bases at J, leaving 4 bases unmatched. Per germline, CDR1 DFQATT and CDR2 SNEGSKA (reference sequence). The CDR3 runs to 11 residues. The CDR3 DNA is TGCAGTGCCAAGAGCGGGGGCGAGCAGTACTTC. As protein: CSAKSGGEQYF.

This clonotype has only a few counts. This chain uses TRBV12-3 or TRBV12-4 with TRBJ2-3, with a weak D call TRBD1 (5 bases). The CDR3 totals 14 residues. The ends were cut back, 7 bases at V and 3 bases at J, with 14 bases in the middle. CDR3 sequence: CASTEQVTTDTQYF. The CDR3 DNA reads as TGTGCCAGCACCGAACAGGTTACAACAGATACGCAGTATTTT.

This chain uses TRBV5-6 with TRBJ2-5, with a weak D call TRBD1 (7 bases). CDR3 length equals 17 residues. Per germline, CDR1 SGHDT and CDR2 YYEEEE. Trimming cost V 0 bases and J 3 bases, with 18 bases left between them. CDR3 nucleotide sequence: TGTGCCAGCAGCTTGGAGGGGCGGGACAGCCTTAAAGAGACCCAGTACTTC. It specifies CASSLEGRDSLKETQYF.

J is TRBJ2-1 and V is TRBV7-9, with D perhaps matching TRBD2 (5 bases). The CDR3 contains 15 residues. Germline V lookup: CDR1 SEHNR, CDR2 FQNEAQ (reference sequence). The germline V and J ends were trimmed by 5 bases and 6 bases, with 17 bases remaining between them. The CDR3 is CASSHTIPSGNEQFF. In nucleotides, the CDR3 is TGTGCCAGCAGCCATACAATTCCCAGCGGCAATGAGCAGTTCTTC.

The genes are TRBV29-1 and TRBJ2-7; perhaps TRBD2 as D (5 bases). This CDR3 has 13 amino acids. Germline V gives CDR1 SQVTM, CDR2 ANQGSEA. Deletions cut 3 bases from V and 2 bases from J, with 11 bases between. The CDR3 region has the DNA TGCAGCGTTGAGGAGGCCGAGACCTACGAGCAGTACTTC. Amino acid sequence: CSVEEAETYEQYF.

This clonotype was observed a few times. The CDR3 DNA follows: TGTGCCAGCAGCTTAGAGGGGGGCTACACCTTC. Protein sequence: CASSLEGGYTF. This chain joins TRBV7-2 and TRBJ1-2; D possibly corresponds to TRBD1 (5 bases). V was shortened by 1 base and J by 8 bases, with 5 bases between the two germline ends. CDR3 length: 11 amino acids. CDR1 and CDR2 (germline): SGHTA, FQGNSA.

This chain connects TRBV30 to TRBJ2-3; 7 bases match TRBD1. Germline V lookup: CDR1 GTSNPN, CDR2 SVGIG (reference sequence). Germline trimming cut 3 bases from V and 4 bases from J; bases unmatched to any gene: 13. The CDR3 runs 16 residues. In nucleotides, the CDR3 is TGTGCCTGGAGGGGCCACAGGGGATCCGGGGCAGATACGCAGTATTTT. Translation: CAWRGHRGSGADTQYF.

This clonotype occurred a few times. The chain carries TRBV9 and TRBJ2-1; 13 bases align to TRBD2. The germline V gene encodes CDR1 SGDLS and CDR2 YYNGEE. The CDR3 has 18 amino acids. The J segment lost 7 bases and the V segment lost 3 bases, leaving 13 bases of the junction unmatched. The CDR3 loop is CASSARGLAGDFWNEQFF. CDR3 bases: TGTGCCAGCAGCGCCCGCGGACTAGCGGGAGATTTTTGGAATGAGCAGTTCTTC.

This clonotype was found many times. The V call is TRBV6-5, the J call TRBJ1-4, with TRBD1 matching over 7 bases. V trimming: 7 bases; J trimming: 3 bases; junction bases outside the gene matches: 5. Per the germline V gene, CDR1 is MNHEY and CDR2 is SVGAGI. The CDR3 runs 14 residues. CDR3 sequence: CASIGGQANEKLFF. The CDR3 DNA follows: TGTGCCAGCATTGGAGGACAGGCTAATGAAAAACTGTTTTTT.

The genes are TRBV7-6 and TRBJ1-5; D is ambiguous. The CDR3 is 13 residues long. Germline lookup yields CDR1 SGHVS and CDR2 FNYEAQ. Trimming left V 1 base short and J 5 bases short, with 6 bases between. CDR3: CASSLELYQPQHF. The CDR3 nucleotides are TGTGCCAGCAGCTTAGAATTGTATCAGCCCCAGCATTTT.